Listed here is a single TCR beta chain. The antigen remains undetermined. These data originate in a study of T cells in localized non-small cell lung cancer. Study-wide findings and caveats: Prolonged overall survival went with higher T cell density in the blood. Highest T cell clonality was seen in uninvolved adjacent lung, surpassing that measured in tumor. Sequencing, confined to only one tumor region, leaves heterogeneity possible.

Produced via immunoSEQ multiplex PCR; TCRdb's table is partial and in-frame only. The data contain over 30,000 clones, about nine tenths of them singletons. CDR1 and CDR2 from the germline V gene are MNHNS and SASEGT. The CDR3 sequence is 15 residues long. The clonotype originates from a man between 35 and 75 years old with stage I lung adenocarcinoma. V usage is TRBV6-1 and J usage is TRBJ2-5, with D possibly matching TRBD2 (6 bases). The DNA end is more similar to TRBJ2-7, so the J call may be wrong. The specimen comprised peripheral blood, sampled before any cancer treatment. The CDR3 loop reads CASSDGGARAYEQYF. DNA of the CDR3: TGTGCCAGCAGTGACGGAGGGGCGCGAGCTTACGAGCAGTACTTC.